The clone carrying this TCR beta chain was detected a few times. What it binds is not known. This sample is drawn from a study of T-cell memory formation after mild COVID-19. In the study overall: For the most part, TCR clusters were specific to one donor.

Study findings and constraints: CD8+ contracting clones occupied EMRA, while CD4+ ones occupied mainly CM and EM. CD4/CD8 balance held among clones contracting day 15 to 85, and later expanders leaned CD4+.

The CDR3 spans 15 residues. V lost 0 bases to trimming and J lost 11 bases, with 18 bases between them. Germline values: CDR1 SGHRS, CDR2 YFSETQ. Barcoded TCR alpha and TCR beta cDNA libraries with UMIs came from 5'RACE using constant-segment primers. TCRdb re-analysed the 5' RACE reads in MiXCR, keeping a single row per CDR3 protein. The sample carries roughly 450,000 distinct CDR3 sequences, 18% recorded once. This sequence originates from an adult woman who had mild COVID-19 (a few samples of this study predate the infection). Cell type and time point are not known. The chain employs TRBV5-1 and TRBJ2-1; D assignment may be TRBD1 or TRBD2 (5 bases each). Specimen: PBMCs or a T cell subset sorted from them (not recorded which). CDR3 sequence: CASSLGVGRDPKQFF. CDR3 coding DNA: TGCGCCAGCAGCTTGGGGGTGGGACGGGACCCCAAGCAGTTCTTC. Drawing the rest from reference TRBV5-1 and TRBJ2-1, the complete variable domain is KAGVTQTPRYLIKTRGQQVTLSCSPISGHRSVSWYQQTPGQGLQFLFEYFSETQRNKGNFPGRFSGRQFSNSRSEMNVSTLELGDSALYLCASSLGVGRDPKQFFGPGTRLTVL.